This T cell receptor beta chain was retrieved from a study of T cell repertoires in cytomegalovirus infection. Study at large: Epitope selection comprised recently identified HLA-C-restricted CMV epitopes and well-studied HLA-B-restricted CMV epitopes. Evidence of both CMV infection and a matching HLA type came from public TCR beta signatures. Study results and limitations: Identification of carriers of CMV plus the relevant HLA was performed using cumulative public TCR beta family frequency.

A single record per CDR3 protein comes from TCRdb applying MiXCR to the reads. The data contain 70,000 to 95,000 distinct CDR3 sequences, 25% to 35% of them singletons. In regard to this clonotype: Antigen: not known.

Germline-derived CDR1 and CDR2 are SNHLY and FYNNEI. This CDR3 spans 16 amino acids. Trimming at V came to 3 bases and at J to 0 bases, leaving 2 bases not matched to a gene. Sample: CD8+ T cells from cultured PBMCs, taken from culture after CMV antigen stimulation. V is TRBV2 and J is TRBJ2-2; 9 bases line up with TRBD2. This receptor was taken from a human donor in good health (CMV status not recorded). Some clones in this sample may be carry-over from other donors' samples. The CDR3 nucleotides read TGTGCCAGCAGTGATAGCGGGGGCGCGAACACCGGGGAGCTGTTTTTT. Protein sequence: CASSDSGGANTGELFF.